Each of the 29 T cell receptor beta chains below was sequenced from the same sample in a study of blood T cell repertoires in COVID-19. TCRdb's copy holds only in-frame clones and misses some; the assay was immunoSEQ multiplex PCR. The sample includes 150,000 or so clones, 82% seen only once; the top ten take about a fifth. The specimen sequenced was peripheral blood. These receptors all come from an elderly woman with acute or convalescent COVID-19.

V usage is TRBV2 and J usage is TRBJ2-7; D not resolved. The CDR3 has 15 amino acids. Trimming left V 4 bases short and J 5 bases short, with 18 bases between. Germline-derived CDR1 and CDR2 are SNHLY and FYNNEI. CDR3 nucleotide sequence: TGTGCCAGCAGTGGCCCAAGAGGAGAACTGCACGAGCAGTACTTC. It codes for CASSGPRGELHEQYF.

This sequence joins TRBV11-2 and TRBJ2-2; 8 bases map to TRBD1. Trimming took 5 bases from V and 0 from J; bases not matched to a gene: 5. The CDR3 spans 16 residues. Germline V CDR1 and CDR2: SGHAT, FQNNGV. CDR3 in DNA: TGTGCCAGCAGCCTCGGACAGGGACCGAACACCGGGGAGCTGTTTTTT. This sequence encodes CASSLGQGPNTGELFF.

The V gene is TRBV30, the J gene TRBJ1-1; TRBD1 might be the D (6 bases). Deletions cut 3 bases from V and 4 bases from J, with 12 bases between. The CDR3 covers 13 residues. Germline CDR1 GTSNPN, CDR2 SVGIG (reference sequence). The CDR3 is CAWSQGKGTEAFF. The DNA of the CDR3 is TGTGCCTGGAGCCAGGGGAAGGGCACTGAAGCTTTCTTT.

Note on this clone: Other DNA sequences in this specimen translate into the identical CDR3. The chain couples TRBV6-2 or TRBV6-3 to TRBJ1-1, with TRBD1 matching over 7 bases. CDR3 length: 12 residues. Losses at the gene ends were 6 bases for V and 5 bases for J; bases not matched to a gene: 3. The germline gives CDR1 MNHEY, CDR2 SVGEGT. Written as DNA, the CDR3 is TGTGCCAGCAGCAGGGGGGGAACTGAAGCTTTCTTT. This gives the protein CASSRGGTEAFF.

The CDR3 spells CASSPRLAGGDEQYF. CDR3 nucleotide sequence: TGTGCCAGCAGCCCGAGACTAGCGGGAGGAGACGAGCAGTACTTC. The rearrangement joins TRBV7-9 to TRBJ2-7, with 13 bases identical to TRBD2. The V and J ends lost 5 bases and 5 bases, in that order; junction bases with no gene match: 6. CDR1 and CDR2 (germline): SEHNR, FQNEAQ (reference sequence). CDR3 length equals 15 residues.

The rearrangement links TRBV5-5 to TRBJ1-5, with 9 bases lining up with TRBD1. V dropped 3 bases and J dropped 6; count of bases not matched to a gene: 10. The CDR3 covers 16 residues. Per germline, CDR1 SGHKS and CDR2 YYEKEE (reference sequence). The CDR3 protein is CASSSGTGSPGQPQHF. Here the CDR3 DNA reads TGTGCCAGCAGCTCCGGGACAGGGAGCCCCGGTCAGCCCCAGCATTTT. The entire variable domain, with the rest obtained from reference TRBV5-5 and TRBJ1-5, is as follows: DAGVTQSPTHLIKTRGQQVTLRCSPISGHKSVSWYQQVLGQGPQFIFQYYEKEERGRGNFPDRFSARQFPNYSSELNVNALLLGDSALYLCASSSGTGSPGQPQHFGDGTRLSIL.

The chain is built from TRBV2 and TRBJ2-3; a possible D gene is TRBD2 (6 bases). V was clipped by 7 bases and J by 0 bases, with 8 bases between them. This CDR3 comprises 13 residues. Germline assignment: CDR1 SNHLY and CDR2 FYNNEI. The CDR3 bases are TGTGCCAGCATGGGGACTAGCACAGATACGCAGTATTTT. It encodes CASMGTSTDTQYF.

Turning to this clone: The junction shows a germline mismatch at one end, possibly a read error. The chain recombines TRBV7-6 with TRBJ2-1; 9 nucleotides agree with TRBD1. Germline V gene data show CDR1 as SGHVS and CDR2 as FNYEAQ. The CDR3 has 15 residues. The CDR3 sequence: CASSLRTGAYHEQFF. DNA of the CDR3: TGTGCCAGCAGCCTCCGGACAGGGGCCTACCATGAGCAGTTCTTC.

The rearrangement uses TRBV5-8 and TRBJ1-2, with D perhaps matching TRBD1 (6 bases). Trimming pared 2 bases from V and 4 bases from J, leaving 12 bases between. There are 14 residues in the CDR3. Germline loops: CDR1 SGHTS, CDR2 YDEGEE. The CDR3 sequence is CASSFIQGSYGYTF. As DNA, the CDR3 is TGTGCCAGCAGCTTCATCCAGGGGAGCTATGGCTACACCTTC.

This clone was found a few times. The chain recombines TRBV7-9 with TRBJ2-7; D possibly corresponds to TRBD1 (6 bases). Germline CDR1 SEHNR, CDR2 FQNEAQ (reference sequence). The CDR3 totals 14 residues. With 5 bases removed from V and 2 bases from J, the gap between germline ends came to 13 bases. CDR3 bases: TGTGCCAGCAGCCCGGTTCAGGGGCCCTACGAGCAGTACTTC. Amino acids: CASSPVQGPYEQYF.

The gene calls are TRBV27 and TRBJ1-2, with 8 bases matching TRBD1. The ends lost 3 bases at V and 4 bases at J; junction bases unmatched: 10. This CDR3 region has 16 residues. Germline V lookup: CDR1 MNHEY, CDR2 SMNVEV (reference sequence). The CDR3 spells CASSFQPGQGGYGYTF. Here the CDR3 DNA reads TGTGCCAGCAGTTTTCAGCCCGGACAGGGCGGCTATGGCTACACCTTC.

This chain uses TRBV9 with TRBJ2-2; D uncertain. With 0 bases removed from V and 0 bases from J, the gap between germline ends came to 9 bases. Germline lookup yields CDR1 SGDLS and CDR2 YYNGEE. This CDR3 spans 16 amino acids. The CDR3 reads CASSVVPDSNTGELFF. In DNA form, the CDR3 reads TGTGCCAGCAGCGTAGTGCCAGACTCGAACACCGGGGAGCTGTTTTTT.

The chain combines TRBV9 with TRBJ2-1; D possibly corresponds to TRBD1 (6 bases). The V end lost 4 bases, the J end lost 5 bases, and 10 bases lay between the germline ends. The CDR3 extends over 13 amino acids. The germline V gene encodes CDR1 SGDLS and CDR2 YYNGEE. DNA of the CDR3: TGTGCCAGCAGCCCTGGGGGCAACAATGAGCAGTTCTTC. Protein product: CASSPGGNNEQFF.

A single count supports this clone. The CDR3 DNA reads TGTGCCAGCAGTTATTCGCAGGGGTATGGCTACACCTTC. This encodes CASSYSQGYGYTF. This chain joins TRBV6-2 or TRBV6-3 and TRBJ1-2; D is perhaps TRBD1 (6 bases). Germline lookup yields CDR1 MNHEY and CDR2 SVGEGT. The CDR3 is 13 amino acids. Deletions cut 3 bases from V and 5 bases from J, with 10 bases between.

The CDR3 DNA reads TGTGCCAGCAGTACAGGGGATGGCTACACCTTC. Its translation: CASSTGDGYTF. The chain combines TRBV12-3 or TRBV12-4 with TRBJ1-2; 7 bases agree with TRBD1. V trimming: 5 bases; J trimming: 6 bases; junction bases outside the gene matches: 0. The CDR3 is made up of 11 amino acids.

V usage is TRBV7-2 and J usage is TRBJ2-2; D may be TRBD2 (5 bases). The CDR3 has 15 amino acids. V shed 1 base and J shed 2 bases, with 8 bases lying between them. Germline assignment: CDR1 SGHTA and CDR2 FQGNSA. CDR3: CASSLGLANTGELFF. Written as DNA, the CDR3 is TGTGCCAGCAGCTTAGGCCTAGCTAACACCGGGGAGCTGTTTTTT. The whole variable domain, filled in from reference TRBV7-2 and TRBJ2-2, reads GAGVSQSPSNKVTEKGKDVELRCDPISGHTALYWYRQSLGQGLEFLIYFQGNSAPDKSGLPSDRFSAERTGGSVSTLTIQRTQQEDSAVYLCASSLGLANTGELFFGEGSRLTVL.

The rearrangement uses TRBV27 and TRBJ1-1, with 7 bases aligning to TRBD1. The junction had 0 bases not matched to a gene; V was cut back by 4 bases and J by 1 base. Germline V CDR1 and CDR2: MNHEY, SMNVEV (reference sequence). The CDR3 loop spans 13 amino acids. The CDR3 coding sequence is TGTGCCAGCAGTTGGACAGGGAACACTGAAGCTTTCTTT. Its protein is CASSWTGNTEAFF.

A single count supports this clone. The V gene is TRBV2, the J gene TRBJ1-1; 8 bases agree with TRBD1. Per germline, CDR1 SNHLY and CDR2 FYNNEI. The CDR3 runs 16 residues. Trimming took 3 bases from V and 4 from J; bases not matched to a gene: 10. This chain's CDR3 is CASSDISDRVGTEAFF. CDR3 nucleotides: TGTGCCAGCAGTGACATCTCGGACAGGGTAGGCACTGAAGCTTTCTTT.

This rearrangement joins TRBV7-2 to TRBJ2-3; TRBD2 agrees at 8 bases. The CDR3 is made up of 15 amino acids. Trimming cost V 4 bases and J 0 bases; bases outside gene matches: 3. CDR1 and CDR2 (germline): SGHTA, FQGNSA. CDR3 in DNA: TGTGCCAGCAGCTCTTGGACTAGCAGCACAGATACGCAGTATTTT. Its translation is CASSSWTSSTDTQYF.

This clone was seen a handful of times. V is TRBV28 and J is TRBJ1-2; D call uncertain. The CDR3 has 13 residues. The V end was cut by 6 bases, the J end by 8 bases, with 16 bases between. The germline V gene encodes CDR1 MDHEN and CDR2 SYDVKM. CDR3 nucleotides: TGTGCCAGCAGGTCTACGGCCCGGGGAGGCTACACCTTC. Protein sequence: CASRSTARGGYTF.

The sample holds one count of this clone. The chain carries TRBV5-1 and TRBJ2-4, with a weak D call TRBD2 (5 bases). The CDR3 totals 13 residues. Germline values: CDR1 SGHRS, CDR2 YFSETQ. Trimming removed 1 base from V and 10 bases from J, with 12 bases in between. CDR3 DNA sequence: TGCGCCAGCAGCTTGCGTGTGGGAGTTATTCAGTACTTC. This codes for CASSLRVGVIQYF.

This sequence joins TRBV5-1 and TRBJ1-4; D possibly corresponds to TRBD1 (5 bases). The germline gives CDR1 SGHRS, CDR2 YFSETQ. There are 13 residues in the CDR3. Deletions cut 3 bases from V and 7 bases from J, with 10 bases between. For the CDR3, the DNA is TGCGCCAGCAGCTCCCAGGGTAGTGAAAAACTGTTTTTT. Translation gives CASSSQGSEKLFF.

The J gene is TRBJ2-7, the V gene TRBV5-6, with D possibly being TRBD2 (6 bases). The CDR3 runs to 16 residues. CDR1 is SGHDT, CDR2 YYEEEE, per germline. Trimming took 0 bases from V and 1 from J, leaving 14 bases between them. The CDR3, as DNA: TGTGCCAGCAGCTTGGGGAGCGGGCATGCTTCCTACGAGCAGTACTTC. This translates into CASSLGSGHASYEQYF. The full variable domain, in which reference TRBV5-6 and TRBJ2-7 provide the parts outside the CDR3, is DAGVTQSPTHLIKTRGQQVTLRCSPKSGHDTVSWYQQALGQGPQFIFQYYEEEERQRGNFPDRFSGHQFPNYSSELNVNALLLGDSALYLCASSLGSGHASYEQYFGPGTRLTVT.

This clone was counted a few times. The chain employs TRBV2 and TRBJ1-3; D not resolved. Looked up from germline, CDR1 is SNHLY and CDR2 is FYNNEI. This CDR3 has 14 residues. The V end was cut by 0 bases, the J end by 5 bases, with 8 bases between. CDR3 region: CASSEAKSRNTIYF. The CDR3 DNA follows: TGTGCCAGCAGTGAAGCTAAAAGCCGAAACACCATATATTTT. The variable domain in full, with the rest retrieved from reference TRBV2 and TRBJ1-3, is EPEVTQTPSHQVTQMGQEVILRCVPISNHLYFYWYRQILGQKVEFLVSFYNNEISEKSEIFDDQFSVERPDGSNFTLKIRSTKLEDSAMYFCASSEAKSRNTIYFGEGSWLTVV.

The chain recombines TRBV5-6 with TRBJ2-2; 13 bases map to TRBD2. The J segment lost 5 bases and the V segment lost 2 bases, leaving 6 bases of the junction unmatched. The CDR3 has 17 amino acids. Germline V gene lookup returns CDR1 SGHDT and CDR2 YYEEEE. CDR3 DNA: TGTGCCAGCAGCTTACCGGGACTAGCGGGGCGGACCGGGGAGCTGTTTTTT. This gives the protein CASSLPGLAGRTGELFF.

This clone was seen more than once but under ten times. The chain joins TRBV29-1 to TRBJ2-3; D is possibly TRBD2 (7 bases). The germline V gene has CDR1 SQVTM and CDR2 ANQGSEA. With 6 bases removed from V and 2 bases from J, the gap between germline ends came to 21 bases. This CDR3 contains 16 residues. The CDR3 spells CSVPLGASGYTDTQYF. The DNA of the CDR3 is TGCAGCGTCCCCCTGGGGGCTAGCGGATACACAGATACGCAGTATTTT.

The rearrangement joins TRBV6-2 or TRBV6-3 to TRBJ1-2, with 10 bases matching TRBD1. J lost 4 bases, V lost 5 bases, and 10 bases had no gene match. Germline lookup yields CDR1 MNHEY and CDR2 SVGEGT. The CDR3 has 16 amino acids. The CDR3 DNA is TGTGCCAGCAGTCAGACGAGACAGGGGGCGGCCTATGGCTACACCTTC. Translating gives CASSQTRQGAAYGYTF.

This sequence joins TRBV19 and TRBJ1-5; no clear D. The germline V gene encodes CDR1 LNHDA and CDR2 SQIVND (reference sequence). V was trimmed by 6 bases and J by 0 bases, leaving 6 bases between them. The CDR3 has 13 residues. The CDR3: CASSLNSNQPQHF. CDR3 sequence (DNA): TGTGCCAGTAGCCTAAATAGCAATCAGCCCCAGCATTTT. Based on the CDR3 plus reference TRBV19 and TRBJ1-5, the full variable domain is DGGITQSPKYLFRKEGQNVTLSCEQNLNHDAMYWYRQDPGQGLRLIYYSQIVNDFQKGDIAEGYSVSREKKESFPLTVTSAQKNPTAFYLCASSLNSNQPQHFGDGTRLSIL.

This chain joins TRBV2 and TRBJ2-5, with 11 bases matching TRBD1. This CDR3 region has 15 residues. Losses at the gene ends were 6 bases for V and 0 bases for J; bases not matched to a gene: 3. The V gene's germline CDR1 is SNHLY and CDR2 FYNNEI. CDR3 sequence (DNA): TGTGCCAGCAGCGCGGGACAGGGGGACCAAGAGACCCAGTACTTC. Residues: CASSAGQGDQETQYF.